This T cell receptor (beta chain) appears in the sequencing data of a study of blood T cell repertoires in COVID-19. Study at large: Donors in the United States, Italy and Spain gave samples during acute or convalescent COVID-19. PBMCs, B-cell-depleted T cells, or T cells provided the cDNA or gDNA that made up the material.

V was trimmed by 0 bases and J by 11 bases, leaving 16 bases between them. The CDR3 spans 14 residues. CDR1 is MNHEY, CDR2 SVGAGI, per germline. Only in-frame clones appear in the TCRdb table, and some are missing; sequencing was by immunoSEQ multiplex PCR. Among some 78,000 clones listed, 80% to 90% were seen once. The chain links TRBV6-5 to TRBJ1-1; tentative D call: TRBD1 (5 bases). Sequences were obtained from peripheral blood. The sequence came from a man in his fifties or sixties with active or convalescent COVID-19. CDR3 DNA: TGTGCCAGCAGTTACTCTGGGTATGCAGGGAAGGCTTTCTTT. It is translated as CASSYSGYAGKAFF.